Listed below are T cell receptor beta chains from one sample, sequenced in a study of identical twins. TCRdb reprocessed the 5' RACE reads with MiXCR, giving one entry per CDR3 protein. The table shows 450,000 or so distinct CDR3 sequences, with 13% to 15% occurring only once. The same sample was also studied in work on yellow fever vaccine responses in identical twins.

Sequencing was done on a sample of CD4+ T cells sorted from blood. These receptors were collected from a woman aged 18-30 years in good health. CDR3s include the opening cysteine and the closing phenylalanine or tryptophan. The D gene is left open where the match is weak. Size values are once, few and many counts, or a class for expanded clones, and some rows have none.

>TRBJ2-3|NA|NA|TRBV20-1
TGCAGTGCCAGATCGGAGGGCCGGGGAGATACGCAGTATTTT
CSARSEGRGDTQYF
>TRBJ1-5|NA|NA|TRBV6-6
TGTGCCAGCAGTTACCGAGTTAATCAGCCCCAGCATTTT
CASSYRVNQPQHF
>TRBJ2-1|few|TRBD2|TRBV29-1
TGCAGCGGGCAGAGGCTAGCGGGAGTCTATGAGCAGTTCTTC
CSGQRLAGVYEQFF
>TRBJ2-4|few|TRBD1|TRBV20-1
TGCAGTGCTAGGGCCCGGGACAGGCCCGGGGGCAAAAACATTCAGTACTTC
CSARARDRPGGKNIQYF
>TRBJ2-7|NA|NA|TRBV2
TGTGCCAGCAACGGTTTCTACGAGCAGTACTTC
CASNGFYEQYF
>TRBJ2-7|few|NA|TRBV7-8
TGTGCCAGCAGCTTAGCGAGGGCGGCCTCACCCTACGAGCAGTACTTC
CASSLARAASPYEQYF
>TRBJ2-1|NA|TRBD2|TRBV11-2
TGTGCCAGCAGAGCGGGAGGGCGGGGCTCCTACAATGAGCAGTTCTTC
CASRAGGRGSYNEQFF
>TRBJ2-2|NA|TRBD2|TRBV20-1
TGCAGTGCTAGACTCCTAGCGGGAGGGCCTCCCGGGGAGCTGTTTTTT
CSARLLAGGPPGELFF
>TRBJ1-2|NA|NA|TRBV5-1
TGCGCCAGCAGCTCGCAAGGGGACGCTAACTATGGCTACACCTTC
CASSSQGDANYGYTF
>TRBJ2-5|NA|NA|TRBV20-1
TGCAGTGCTAGAGATCGGTACCGGGATAAACAAGAGACCCAGTACTTC
CSARDRYRDKQETQYF
>TRBJ2-4|once|NA|TRBV11-2
TGTGCCAGCAGCTTAGCAGGGCAGGGAGCCAAAAACATTCAGTACTTC
CASSLAGQGAKNIQYF
>TRBJ2-5|NA|NA|TRBV7-2
TGTGCCAGCAGCTTAGGGAATCCTCAAGAGACCCAGTACTTC
CASSLGNPQETQYF
>TRBJ2-3|NA|NA|TRBV27
TGTGCCAGCAGTTTAAGGGGGGAAGGGACAGATACGCAGTATTTT
CASSLRGEGTDTQYF
>TRBJ2-7|NA|TRBD2|TRBV4-1
TGCGCCAGCAGCCGAGCGGGGGACTACGAGCAGTACTTC
CASSRAGDYEQYF
>TRBJ2-5|NA|NA|TRBV29-1
TGCAGCACAATCGGGGGTACAGGGCTTACCCAAGAGACCCAGTACTTC
CSTIGGTGLTQETQYF
>TRBJ2-3|many|TRBD1|TRBV29-1
TGCAGCGTACTGACAGGGTCAGATACGCAGTATTTT
CSVLTGSDTQYF
>TRBJ2-3|NA|TRBD1|TRBV11-2
TGTGCCAGCAGCTCATTACGGGACAGCAGCACAGATACGCAGTATTTT
CASSSLRDSSTDTQYF
>TRBJ2-4|few|TRBD1|TRBV7-2
TGTGCCAGCAGCTTAGGGGACAGGGTTAAAAACATTCAGTACTTC
CASSLGDRVKNIQYF
>TRBJ1-5|many|NA|TRBV30
TGTGCCTGGAGTGTAGGGACTTACCAAGATCAGCCCCAGCATTTT
CAWSVGTYQDQPQHF
>TRBJ2-5|NA|NA|TRBV10-2
TGCGCCAGCAGGGGTACTGAACAAGAGACCCAGTACTTC
CASRGTEQETQYF
>TRBJ2-5|few|NA|TRBV11-2
TGTGCCAGCAGCCCACTCCCACCCCCAGAGACCCAGTACTTC
CASSPLPPPETQYF
>TRBJ2-1|few|NA|TRBV7-6
TGTGCCAGCAGCTTAGGAGGGATTGGAGAGCAGTTCTTC
CASSLGGIGEQFF
>TRBJ1-2|NA|TRBD1|TRBV12-3/TRBV12-4
TGTGCCAGCAGGGACTCGGACAGGTCGAACTATGGCTACACCTTC
CASRDSDRSNYGYTF
>TRBJ2-5|few|TRBD1|TRBV12-3/TRBV12-4
TGTGCCAGCTCCCGACAGGGGGGCCAAGAGACCCAGTACTTC
CASSRQGGQETQYF
>TRBJ2-7|few|TRBD2|TRBV3-1
TGTGCCATCGGGCGTAGCGGGGGGACCTACGAGCAGTACTTC
CAIGRSGGTYEQYF
>TRBJ1-5|NA|NA|TRBV7-2
TGTGCCAGCAGCTTACAATCAAGGCAGCCCCAGCATTTT
CASSLQSRQPQHF
>TRBJ2-1|few|TRBD2|TRBV29-1
TGCAGCGCCGGACTAGCGGGAGGTGCCTACAATGAGCAGTTCTTC
CSAGLAGGAYNEQFF
>TRBJ2-2|NA|NA|TRBV12-3/TRBV12-4
TGTGCCAGCAGTTTATTTGCGGGATTGAACACCGGGGAGCTGTTTTTT
CASSLFAGLNTGELFF
>TRBJ2-7|few|TRBD2|TRBV10-3
TGTGCCATCAGTGAAACTAGCGGGAGGGGGGAGCAGTACTTC
CAISETSGRGEQYF
>TRBJ2-3|many|TRBD1|TRBV3-1
TGTGCCAGCAGCCAAGGACAGGGGGTCACAGATACGCAGTATTTT
CASSQGQGVTDTQYF
>TRBJ2-3|NA|NA|TRBV15
TGTGCCACCAGCAGGAAGGGGGATACGCAGTATTTT
CATSRKGDTQYF
>TRBJ1-2|few|NA|TRBV20-1
TGCAGTGGGCTTAAGGCAGGCCATGGCTACACCTTC
CSGLKAGHGYTF
>TRBJ2-7|few|TRBD1|TRBV12-3/TRBV12-4
TGTGCCAGCAGCCCAAGCCGGGACAGGGGAGGCGAGCAGTACTTC
CASSPSRDRGGEQYF
>TRBJ2-7|many|NA|TRBV3-1
TGTGCCAGCAGCCAAGGACAGGCTTACTCCTACGAGCAGTACTTC
CASSQGQAYSYEQYF
>TRBJ2-5|few|TRBD1|TRBV10-1
TGCGCCAGCAGTGAGTCGTACGGGACAGGGCAAGAGACCCAGTACTTC
CASSESYGTGQETQYF
>TRBJ2-1|NA|TRBD2|TRBV5-1
TGCGCCAGCAGCTTGGGGGGTAGCGGGTTCGGGGATGAGCAGTTCTTC
CASSLGGSGFGDEQFF
>TRBJ2-3|NA|TRBD2|TRBV20-1
TGCAGTGCTAGAGATCTAGCGGGGAGAACCAGCACAGATACGCAGTATTTT
CSARDLAGRTSTDTQYF
>TRBJ2-1|NA|TRBD2|TRBV28
TGTGCCAGCAAATTAAGAGGGACTACCTACAATGAGCAGTTCTTC
CASKLRGTTYNEQFF
>TRBJ2-3|NA|TRBD2|TRBV9
TGTGCCAGCAGCGTAACTAGCGGGAGTTCCGCAGATACGCAGTATTTT
CASSVTSGSSADTQYF
>TRBJ2-2|many|NA|TRBV5-6
TGTGCCAGCATCTCAATAAGACAGGCGAACACCGGGGAGCTGTTTTTT
CASISIRQANTGELFF
>TRBJ1-3|NA|NA|TRBV20-1
TGCAGTGCCGTAGGCAGGTCTGGAAACACCATATATTTT
CSAVGRSGNTIYF
>TRBJ2-2|NA|NA|TRBV20-1
TGCAGTGCTAGACATGGTCCCGGGGAGCTGTTTTTT
CSARHGPGELFF